The rows below give T cell receptor beta chains drawn from one sample of a study of human T cells and chemical hapten exposure. Via MiXCR, TCRdb re-called the RACE reads, giving one row per CDR3 protein. This table holds 300,000 to 450,000 distinct CDR3 sequences, about 5.1% found once. This specimen consisted of whole blood, obtained in connection with sensitization to the hapten diphenylcyclopropenone (DPC). The source of these receptors is a woman aged 45 to 65 with alopecia areata. Some clones in this sample may be carry-over from other donors' samples. Both conserved end residues are part of each CDR3. A D gene is named only where the DNA matches it firmly. Size is stated for part of the rows, as once, few or many counts, or as a class when the clone is expanded.

D gene: TRBD2; clone size: many; V gene: TRBV6-5; J gene: TRBJ2-5; CDR3 protein: CASSYSRLARQETQYF; CDR3 DNA: TGTGCCAGCAGTTACTCGCGACTAGCGCGCCAAGAGACCCAGTACTTC
D gene: .; clone size: many; V gene: TRBV5-1; J gene: TRBJ1-2; CDR3 protein: CASSPGGASYGYTF; CDR3 DNA: TGCGCCAGCAGCCCCGGCGGGGCCTCCTATGGCTACACCTTC
D gene: .; clone size: many; V gene: TRBV29-1; J gene: TRBJ2-7; CDR3 protein: CSVTRGGWYEQYF; CDR3 DNA: TGCAGCGTTACTAGAGGGGGGTGGTACGAGCAGTACTTC
D gene: .; clone size: .; V gene: TRBV3-1; J gene: TRBJ1-1; CDR3 protein: CASSQDGGAFF; CDR3 DNA: TGTGCCAGCAGCCAGGACGGGGGAGCTTTCTTT
D gene: .; clone size: .; V gene: TRBV2; J gene: TRBJ2-1; CDR3 protein: CASVQRRDEQFF; CDR3 DNA: TGTGCCAGTGTGCAACGGCGGGATGAGCAGTTCTTC
D gene: .; clone size: .; V gene: TRBV29-1; J gene: TRBJ2-1; CDR3 protein: CSVAGTNNEQFF; CDR3 DNA: TGCAGCGTTGCGGGAACTAACAATGAGCAGTTCTTC
D gene: .; clone size: many; V gene: TRBV24-1; J gene: TRBJ2-1; CDR3 protein: CATSDFRRGNEQFF; CDR3 DNA: TGTGCCACCAGTGATTTCCGCAGGGGTAATGAGCAGTTCTTC
D gene: TRBD2; clone size: few; V gene: TRBV7-3; J gene: TRBJ2-1; CDR3 protein: CASSVLAGDHNEQFF; CDR3 DNA: TGTGCCAGCAGCGTACTAGCGGGGGATCACAATGAGCAGTTCTTC
D gene: .; clone size: many; V gene: TRBV20-1; J gene: TRBJ2-1; CDR3 protein: CSRDWNNEQSF; CDR3 DNA: TGCAGTCGGGACTGGAACAATGAGCAGTCCTTC
D gene: TRBD2; clone size: many; V gene: TRBV7-2; J gene: TRBJ2-3; CDR3 protein: CASSLLAVSTDTQYF; CDR3 DNA: TGTGCCAGCAGCCTACTAGCGGTGTCCACAGATACGCAGTATTTT
D gene: TRBD2; clone size: many; V gene: TRBV25-1; J gene: TRBJ2-5; CDR3 protein: CASSGSGDRTSGRAWSGTQYF; CDR3 DNA: TGTGCCAGCAGTGGGTCAGGGGACAGGACTAGCGGGAGGGCCTGGTCTGGGACCCAGTACTTC